The 19 T cell receptor beta chains listed next were all sequenced from one sample in a study of long-term antiretroviral therapy in people with HIV. Version v3.0 of the immunoSEQ assay was performed at survey level. Method: immunoSEQ multiplex PCR; TCRdb's copy keeps in-frame clones and lacks some. Found here are roughly 19,000 clones, approximately 86% of them singletons; the top ten hold under 12%. The sequences come from unsorted PBMCs, collected 0.5 years after starting antiretroviral therapy. These receptors were obtained from a middle-aged man with HIV.

This chain connects TRBV18 to TRBJ1-5; D may be TRBD1 (6 bases). The germline CDR1 and CDR2 sequences are KGHSH and LQKENI. Deletions cut 2 bases from V and 7 bases from J, with 12 bases between. The CDR3 totals 14 residues. CDR3 DNA: TGTGCCAGCTCACCAAAGGGGGACGGACAGCCCCAGCATTTT. Residues: CASSPKGDGQPQHF.

This clone was seen a single time. The chain combines TRBV5-6 with TRBJ2-3; 7 positions match TRBD1. CDR3 length: 13 amino acids. Trimming took 2 bases from V and 6 from J; bases not matched to a gene: 3. Germline V gene data show CDR1 as SGHDT and CDR2 as YYEEEE. CDR3 loop: CASSFGQVDTQYF. CDR3 coding DNA: TGTGCCAGCAGCTTCGGACAGGTCGATACGCAGTATTTT.

The chain combines TRBV5-8 with TRBJ1-2, with D unclear. Germline-derived CDR1 and CDR2 are SGHTS and YDEGEE. V was shortened by 6 bases and J by 5 bases, with 14 bases between the two germline ends. The CDR3 is made up of 13 amino acids. Written as DNA, the CDR3 is TGTGCCAGCACCCCGGTTCCGAGTTATGGCTACACCTTC. Translation: CASTPVPSYGYTF.

The V gene is TRBV9, the J gene TRBJ2-2; 12 bases align to TRBD1. In germline, CDR1 is SGDLS, CDR2 YYNGEE. The CDR3 is 16 residues long. Trimming at V came to 4 bases and at J to 3 bases, leaving 4 bases not matched to a gene. The CDR3 reads CASSTGDRGHTGELFF. CDR3 bases: TGTGCCAGCAGCACCGGGGACAGGGGGCACACCGGGGAGCTGTTTTTT.

This chain joins TRBV7-3 and TRBJ1-2; D unclear. Trimming stripped 5 bases from V and 8 bases from J, with 15 bases between. The germline gives CDR1 SGHTA, CDR2 FQGTGA. The CDR3 loop spans 13 amino acids. The CDR3: CASSIAPTTGYTF. DNA of the CDR3: TGTGCCAGCAGCATCGCCCCGACCACCGGCTACACCTTC.

The V and J genes are TRBV4-1 and TRBJ2-1, with 9 bases aligning to TRBD1. Germline lookup yields CDR1 MGHRA and CDR2 YSYEKL. This CDR3 has 16 amino acids. The V segment lost 1 base and the J segment 7 bases; nucleotides outside the gene matches: 8. For the CDR3, the DNA is TGCGCCAGCAGCCAAGCAGGGACAGGGCTAGGGAATGAGCAGTTCTTC. It translates to CASSQAGTGLGNEQFF.

The rearrangement joins TRBV19 to TRBJ2-3; D call uncertain. From germline, CDR1 is LNHDA and CDR2 SQIVND (reference sequence). This CDR3 has 14 amino acids. Trimming removed 9 bases from V and 3 bases from J, with 16 bases in between. For the CDR3, the DNA is TGTGCCAGCCGGAACAAGGGTAGGACAGATACGCAGTATTTT. Protein sequence: CASRNKGRTDTQYF.

The chain is built from TRBV28 and TRBJ1-5; tentatively, D is TRBD1 (5 bases). V was cut by 4 bases and J by 5 bases, with 15 bases left in between. Germline V gives CDR1 MDHEN, CDR2 SYDVKM. This CDR3 has 15 residues. CDR3 sequence: CASSSPPGVYQPQHF. CDR3 bases: TGTGCCAGCAGTTCGCCCCCGGGGGTCTATCAGCCCCAGCATTTT.

The J gene is TRBJ2-1, the V gene TRBV5-6; 8 bases are shared with TRBD2. Losses at the gene ends were 3 bases for V and 3 bases for J; bases not matched to a gene: 2. The CDR3 extends over 14 amino acids. Germline V gene lookup returns CDR1 SGHDT and CDR2 YYEEEE. This CDR3 reads CASSSLAGYNEQFF. Written as DNA, the CDR3 is TGTGCCAGCAGCTCGCTAGCGGGCTACAATGAGCAGTTCTTC.

The rearrangement links TRBV9 to TRBJ1-2, with a tentative D call TRBD1 (5 bases). The germline V gene encodes CDR1 SGDLS and CDR2 YYNGEE. V was cut by 3 bases and J by 5 bases, with 17 bases left in between. The CDR3 has 15 amino acids. The CDR3 loop reads CASSGGLTAGYGYTF. The CDR3 DNA is TGTGCCAGCAGCGGGGGTTTGACAGCGGGGTATGGCTACACCTTC.

The chain couples TRBV7-9 to TRBJ2-2; D is unresolved. V was cut by 5 bases and J by 13 bases, with 8 bases left in between. The CDR3 totals 10 residues. Germline CDR1 SEHNR, CDR2 FQNEAQ (reference sequence). CDR3 DNA: TGTGCCAGCAGCCGACGGTGGCTGTTTTTT. Translating it yields CASSRRWLFF. The complete variable domain, with remaining parts taken from reference TRBV7-9 and TRBJ2-2, reads DTGVSQNPRHKITKRGQNVTFRCDPISEHNRLYWYRQTLGQGPEFLTYFQNEAQLEKSRLLSDRFSAERPKGSFSTLEIQRTEQGDSAMYLCASSRRWLFFGEGSRLTVL.

The chain recombines TRBV2 with TRBJ1-1; no reliable D call. Per germline, CDR1 SNHLY and CDR2 FYNNEI. The V and J ends lost 7 bases and 0 bases respectively, with 9 bases between them. The length of the CDR3 is 13 residues. In nucleotides, the CDR3 is TGTGCCAGCATGGACGGTCTGAACACTGAAGCTTTCTTT. It specifies CASMDGLNTEAFF.

This rearrangement joins TRBV19 to TRBJ1-2; no firm D call. Trimming cost V 3 bases and J 7 bases, with 18 bases left between them. The CDR3 contains 15 residues. Per the germline V gene, CDR1 is LNHDA and CDR2 is SQIVND (reference sequence). The CDR3 loop reads CASSMRRPGEGGYTF. Written as DNA, the CDR3 is TGTGCCAGTAGTATGAGACGGCCAGGCGAGGGTGGCTACACCTTC. Drawing the rest from reference TRBV19 and TRBJ1-2, the complete variable domain is DGGITQSPKYLFRKEGQNVTLSCEQNLNHDAMYWYRQDPGQGLRLIYYSQIVNDFQKGDIAEGYSVSREKKESFPLTVTSAQKNPTAFYLCASSMRRPGEGGYTFGSGTRLTVV.

The gene calls are TRBV6-6 and TRBJ2-7; D is perhaps TRBD1 (6 bases). The CDR3 consists of 14 residues. Per germline, CDR1 MNHNY and CDR2 SVGAGI (reference sequence). V was clipped by 6 bases and J by 1 base, with 13 bases between them. CDR3 sequence reads: CASSPGTQSYEQYF. The DNA for the CDR3 is TGTGCCAGCAGCCCTGGGACACAATCCTACGAGCAGTACTTC.

In its sample, this clone was seen once. The rearrangement uses TRBV6-6 and TRBJ2-3, with D uncertain. The CDR3 has 12 residues. The V end was cut by 6 bases, the J end by 4 bases, with 8 bases between. Germline-derived CDR1 and CDR2 are MNHNY and SVGAGI (reference sequence). CDR3 DNA sequence: TGTGCCAGCAGGGGGTTGGCAGATACGCAGTATTTT. It yields the protein CASRGLADTQYF.

The chain uses TRBV5-6 and TRBJ2-3; a possible D gene is TRBD1 (6 bases). The CDR3 is 16 amino acids. Between the trimmed V and J ends, which lost 0 bases and 4 bases, there was a span of 15 bases. Germline-derived CDR1 and CDR2 are SGHDT and YYEEEE. For the CDR3, the DNA is TGTGCCAGCAGCTTGGAGGGAACAGGGTCCGCAGATACGCAGTATTTT. The encoded protein is CASSLEGTGSADTQYF.

V usage is TRBV6-5 and J usage is TRBJ1-2; 9 nucleotides agree with TRBD1. In germline, CDR1 is MNHEY, CDR2 SVGAGI. This CDR3 region has 15 residues. J was trimmed by 7 bases and V by 0 bases; bases with no gene match: 6. Written as DNA, the CDR3 is TGTGCCAGCAGTTACTCGGGGACAGGGTCTTTTGGCTACACCTTC. Protein sequence: CASSYSGTGSFGYTF.

The chain carries TRBV28 and TRBJ2-7; D unresolved. CDR3 length: 17 residues. The V end lost 3 bases, the J end lost 1 base, and 19 bases lay between the germline ends. Germline assignment: CDR1 MDHEN and CDR2 SYDVKM. CDR3 sequence reads: CASSFGQSKPLSYEQYF. As DNA, the CDR3 is TGTGCCAGCAGTTTTGGGCAGAGCAAACCCCTATCCTACGAGCAGTACTTC. Drawing the rest from reference TRBV28 and TRBJ2-7, the complete variable domain is DVKVTQSSRYLVKRTGEKVFLECVQDMDHENMFWYRQDPGLGLRLIYFSYDVKMKEKGDIPEGYSVSREKKERFSLILESASTNQTSMYLCASSFGQSKPLSYEQYFGPGTRLTVT.

This rearrangement joins TRBV19 to TRBJ1-1; D remains ambiguous. The CDR3 is 15 amino acids. Trimming left V 5 bases short and J 0 bases short, with 13 bases between. The germline gives CDR1 LNHDA, CDR2 SQIVND (reference sequence). This CDR3 reads CASSSPTTLNTEAFF. CDR3 sequence (DNA): TGTGCCAGTAGTTCACCGACTACCTTGAACACTGAAGCTTTCTTT. Looking up the rest from reference TRBV19 and TRBJ1-1 gives the full variable domain: DGGITQSPKYLFRKEGQNVTLSCEQNLNHDAMYWYRQDPGQGLRLIYYSQIVNDFQKGDIAEGYSVSREKKESFPLTVTSAQKNPTAFYLCASSSPTTLNTEAFFGQGTRLTVV.